This TCR beta chain was observed in a study of CD8+ T cells in alopecia areata. Study-wide findings and caveats: Among the 100 top clones, expanded CD8+ clones, like scalp clonality, were significantly decreased by tofacitinib.

Reverse transcribed after extraction, RNA yielded cDNA as the sequencing template. Profiling relied on immunoSEQ multiplex PCR, and the TCRdb table lists in-frame clones only, not all of them. Of 200,000 to 250,000 clones detected, roughly 66% appear once; the ten largest clones hold roughly 1.2%. Per the germline V gene, CDR1 is SQVTM and CDR2 is ANQGSEA. Trimming removed 4 bases at V and 8 bases at J, with 14 bases between. The CDR3 sequence is 12 residues long. Comment on this clone: As yet, its antigen is unknown.

Treatment denoted: oral pan-JAK inhibitor, 5-10 mg twice daily. Obtained from alopecia areata patients were lesional scalp punch biopsies along with peripheral blood. Sample: CD4+ T cells sorted from blood, taken around week 46, from a patient treated with tofacitinib. The rearrangement links TRBV29-1 to TRBJ1-2; a possible D gene is TRBD1 (6 bases). This clonotype originated in a human donor with alopecia areata. In DNA form, the CDR3 reads TGCAGCGTTGCAGGGGTACTCGTCGGCTACACCTTC. It specifies CSVAGVLVGYTF.